The 15 T cell receptor beta chains below come from one sample, sequenced in a study of T cell responses to AZD1222 COVID-19 vaccine. Clones were read by immunoSEQ multiplex PCR, and TCRdb kept only the in-frame ones, dropping some. In the table there are some 150,000 clones, roughly four fifths of which are singletons. The sequenced sample was peripheral blood, obtained on day 0 of MenACWY control vaccination. These receptors were taken from an adult in good health.

The chain combines TRBV10-3 with TRBJ2-7; TRBD2 agrees at 9 bases. Germline loops: CDR1 ENHRY, CDR2 SYGVKD. The J segment lost 6 bases and the V segment lost 4 bases, leaving 13 bases of the junction unmatched. The CDR3 is 16 residues long. The CDR3, as DNA: TGTGCCATCAGTGGCAGTCCCCAGCGGGGGGAGGTCGAGCAGTACTTC. Translated, it gives CAISGSPQRGEVEQYF.

The CDR3 loop is CASSPWVDRNTEAFF. Written as DNA, the CDR3 is TGTGCCAGCAGCCCTTGGGTGGACCGAAACACTGAAGCTTTCTTT. This chain links TRBV2 with TRBJ1-1; the D is unclear. This CDR3 has 15 residues. Germline CDR1 reads SNHLY; CDR2 reads FYNNEI. V was trimmed by 6 bases and J by 2 bases, leaving 16 bases between them.

This clone has more than one count but fewer than ten. The chain uses TRBV18 and TRBJ1-5; D ambiguous. Germline V gene data show CDR1 as KGHSH and CDR2 as LQKENI. V gave up 2 bases and J gave up 2 bases, with 16 bases separating them. The length of the CDR3 is 17 residues. CDR3 amino acids: CASSPNRIGTGNQPQHF. The CDR3 nucleotides read TGTGCCAGCTCACCAAACCGGATCGGCACGGGCAATCAGCCCCAGCATTTT. Together with reference TRBV18 and TRBJ1-5, the CDR3 gives the full variable domain: NAGVMQNPRHLVRRRGQEARLRCSPMKGHSHVYWYRQLPEEGLKFMVYLQKENIIDESGMPKERFSAEFPKEGPSILRIQQVVRGDSAAYFCASSPNRIGTGNQPQHFGDGTRLSIL.

With regard to this clone: Other DNA sequences in this specimen translate into the identical CDR3. This chain uses TRBV6-5 with TRBJ1-3; the D gene is possibly TRBD1 (5 bases). CDR1 MNHEY and CDR2 SVGAGI come from the germline V gene. The germline V and J ends were trimmed by 5 bases and 7 bases, with 9 bases remaining between them. CDR3 length: 12 residues. CDR3 in amino acids: CASSQGGNTIYF. CDR3 bases: TGTGCCAGCAGTCAGGGAGGGAACACCATATATTTT.

The V gene is TRBV18, the J gene TRBJ1-5; TRBD1 might be the D (6 bases). The CDR3 has 15 residues. The V end lost 4 bases, the J end lost 2 bases, and 12 bases lay between the germline ends. Germline V gene sequence: CDR1 KGHSH, CDR2 LQKENI. The CDR3 spells CASSQGVAGNQPQHF. In nucleotides, the CDR3 is TGTGCCAGCTCACAGGGGGTGGCTGGCAATCAGCCCCAGCATTTT.

This clone turned up a few times. CDR3 sequence reads: CASSQRSWGASGANVLTF. The CDR3 nucleotides are TGTGCCAGCAGCCAGAGGAGTTGGGGGGCCTCTGGGGCCAACGTCCTGACTTTC. The chain is built from TRBV3-1 (or the pseudogene TRBV3-2) and TRBJ2-6; D possibly matches TRBD1 or TRBD2 (6 bases each). The CDR3 spans 18 residues. Germline V gene lookup returns CDR1 LGHDT and CDR2 YNNKEL (reference sequence). V lost 3 bases and J 0 bases, leaving 15 bases between the germline ends.

This clone was detected only a few times. The V gene is TRBV4-2, the J gene TRBJ1-2, with 10 bases fitting TRBD1. The germline CDR1 and CDR2 sequences are LGHNA and YNFKEQ. The trim removed 5 bases at V and 3 bases at J, leaving 6 bases unmatched. The CDR3 is made up of 15 amino acids. The CDR3 spells CASSYGTGVDYGYTF. CDR3 DNA sequence: TGTGCCAGCAGCTACGGGACAGGGGTGGACTATGGCTACACCTTC.

This chain uses TRBV14 with TRBJ1-1; the D gene is possibly TRBD1 (6 bases). Looked up from germline, CDR1 is SGHDN and CDR2 is FVKESK. The V and J ends lost 0 bases and 2 bases respectively, with 19 bases between them. The CDR3 has 18 amino acids. The CDR3 nucleotides read TGTGCCAGCAGCCAAGAGGTTGTAGCGAGGGGGAAAAACACTGAAGCTTTCTTT. This encodes CASSQEVVARGKNTEAFF.

The table lists this clone with a few counts. The J gene is TRBJ1-6, the V gene TRBV6-5; no firm D call. The CDR3 covers 13 residues. Germline V lookup: CDR1 MNHEY, CDR2 SVGAGI. The V gene lost 7 bases and the J gene lost 14 bases, with 18 bases spanning the gap. CDR3: CASTPDPRASLHF. The DNA for the CDR3 is TGTGCCAGCACCCCTGACCCGCGGGCGTCCCTCCACTTT.

The chain is built from TRBV30 and TRBJ1-4, with D hard to call. Germline V gives CDR1 GTSNPN, CDR2 SVGIG (reference sequence). This CDR3 has 12 amino acids. V was trimmed by 0 bases and J by 6 bases, leaving 5 bases between them. CDR3 sequence: CAWSVLDEKLFF. CDR3 DNA: TGTGCCTGGAGTGTACTGGATGAAAAACTGTTTTTT.

The chain combines TRBV3-1 (or the pseudogene TRBV3-2) with TRBJ2-7; 9 bases match TRBD2. CDR1 and CDR2 from the germline V gene are LGHDT and YNNKEL (reference sequence). J lost 5 bases, V lost 4 bases, and 3 bases had no gene match. The CDR3 covers 13 residues. In DNA, the CDR3 is TGTGCCAGCAGCCGAGGGACTAGCCACGAGCAGTACTTC. Amino acids: CASSRGTSHEQYF.

The V call is TRBV7-9, the J call TRBJ2-4, with D perhaps matching TRBD1 (7 bases). Germline loops: CDR1 SEHNR, CDR2 FQNEAQ (reference sequence). The CDR3 totals 14 residues. Trimming took off 3 bases at V and 9 bases at J, with 15 bases between the two ends. The CDR3 reads CASSFQGGPGIQYF. As DNA, the CDR3 is TGTGCCAGCAGCTTTCAGGGGGGACCTGGCATTCAGTACTTC.

V usage is TRBV7-3 and J usage is TRBJ2-3; 8 bases line up with TRBD2. After removal of 3 bases from V and 2 bases from J, the junction contained 13 bases not matched to a gene. From germline, CDR1 is SGHTA and CDR2 FQGTGA. This CDR3 has 18 residues. CDR3 nucleotide sequence: TGTGCCAGCAGCTTGATACCGGCTAGCGGGCGCCTCACAGATACGCAGTATTTT. Residues: CASSLIPASGRLTDTQYF.

This clone occurred once. This rearrangement joins TRBV19 to TRBJ1-5; TRBD1 is a possible D gene (6 bases). The CDR3 is made up of 15 amino acids. V shed 3 bases and J shed 0 bases, with 9 bases lying between them. The germline gives CDR1 LNHDA, CDR2 SQIVND (reference sequence). CDR3 bases: TGTGCCAGTAGTATCCCAGGGGATAGCAATCAGCCCCAGCATTTT. This gives the protein CASSIPGDSNQPQHF.

The V and J genes are TRBV7-3 and TRBJ1-2; tentative D call: TRBD1 (5 bases). CDR1 and CDR2 (germline): SGHTA, FQGTGA. V lost 5 bases, J lost 2 bases, and 15 bases lay in between. The CDR3 has 15 amino acids. CDR3: CASSPYPGRNYGYTF. For the CDR3, the DNA is TGTGCCAGCAGCCCCTATCCGGGACGCAACTATGGCTACACCTTC.